The present entry profiles one T cell receptor (beta chain) with its context. The data belong to a study of blood T cell repertoires in COVID-19. V dropped 4 bases and J dropped 0 bases, with 7 bases sitting between them. Per the germline V gene, CDR1 is SGHRS and CDR2 is YFSETQ. The CDR3 runs 13 residues. Sequenced by immunoSEQ multiplex PCR; TCRdb stores in-frame clones only, minus some. The top ten hold approximately 1.5% of the sample, which has under 300,000 clones, less than 90% seen once. Material for sequencing was peripheral blood. This chain joins TRBV5-1 and TRBJ1-1; possibly TRBD1 for D (5 bases). The sequence was obtained from a middle-aged woman who had recovered from COVID-19. This chain's CDR3 is CASSQGLNTEAFF. The DNA for the CDR3 is TGCGCCAGCAGCCAGGGATTGAACACTGAAGCTTTCTTT. The whole variable domain, filled in from reference TRBV5-1 and TRBJ1-1, reads KAGVTQTPRYLIKTRGQQVTLSCSPISGHRSVSWYQQTPGQGLQFLFEYFSETQRNKGNFPGRFSGRQFSNSRSEMNVSTLELGDSALYLCASSQGLNTEAFFGQGTRLTVV.